The clone carrying this T cell receptor beta chain was counted many times. Researchers used two-round multiplex PCR to amplify TCR beta CDR3 starting from genomic DNA. The first round of PCR was done with primers that matched each TRBV and TRBJ gene. TCRdb fed the multiplex PCR reads into MiXCR, producing one record per CDR3 protein. The repertoire includes tens of thousands of distinct CDR3 sequences, roughly 36% of them detected once, and 9.2% sits in the top ten. The sample belongs to a study of prognosis after radiotherapy for stage I lung cancer. Looking at the study overall: None of the non-small cell lung cancer patients was considered medically operable.

The V and J ends lost 4 bases and 5 bases, in that order; junction bases with no gene match: 7. The CDR3 contains 14 residues. Per the germline V gene, CDR1 is MNHEY and CDR2 is SMNVEV (reference sequence). Sequences were derived from PBMCs, sampled before or after stereotactic body radiation therapy (not recorded which). The receptor's source is a donor aged 50 or older with non-small cell lung cancer. V and J are TRBV27 and TRBJ1-1; 7 bases are shared with TRBD1. CDR3 DNA sequence: TGTGCCAGCAGTTACAAGACAGGGCGAACTGAAGCTTTCTTT. This gives the protein CASSYKTGRTEAFF.